This T cell receptor beta chain was recorded in a study of cytomegalovirus exposure and HLA in healthy donors. Overall study findings and caveats: In a later analysis, TCR association rates varied by HLA locus: DRB1 most, HLA-C fewest.

Primers included in the PCR were 60 Vbeta and 13 Jbeta primers. Only in-frame clones appear in the TCRdb table, and some are missing; sequencing was by immunoSEQ multiplex PCR. The table lists about 130,000 clones, roughly 85% of them singletons. Turning to this clone: Its target is not known.

Trimming took 5 bases from V and 3 from J; bases not matched to a gene: 4. CDR1 and CDR2 from the germline V gene are SNHLY and FYNNEI. The CDR3 totals 14 residues. This chain connects TRBV2 to TRBJ1-1; 9 positions match TRBD1. Sample: PBMCs. This clonotype originated in a man in his forties in good health and CMV-seropositive. The CDR3 is CASSYRGQDTEAFF. DNA of the CDR3: TGTGCCAGCAGTTACAGGGGGCAGGACACTGAAGCTTTCTTT.